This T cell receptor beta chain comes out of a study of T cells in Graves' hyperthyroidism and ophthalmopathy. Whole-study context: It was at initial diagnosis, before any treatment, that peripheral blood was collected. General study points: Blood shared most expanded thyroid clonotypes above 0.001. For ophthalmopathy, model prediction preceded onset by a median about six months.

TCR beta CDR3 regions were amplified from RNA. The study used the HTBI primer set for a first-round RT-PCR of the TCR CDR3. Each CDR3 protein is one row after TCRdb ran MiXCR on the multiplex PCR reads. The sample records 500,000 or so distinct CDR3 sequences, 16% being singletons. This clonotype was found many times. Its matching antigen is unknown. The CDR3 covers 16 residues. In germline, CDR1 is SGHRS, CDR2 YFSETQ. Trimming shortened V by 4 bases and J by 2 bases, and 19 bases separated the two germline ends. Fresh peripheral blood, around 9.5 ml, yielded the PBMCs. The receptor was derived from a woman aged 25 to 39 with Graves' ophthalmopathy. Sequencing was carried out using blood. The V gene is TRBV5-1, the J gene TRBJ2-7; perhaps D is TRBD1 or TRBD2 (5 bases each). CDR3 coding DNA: TGCGCCAGCAGCGCCTCCGGGACGCCCGCCCCCTACGAGCAGTACTTC. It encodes CASSASGTPAPYEQYF.